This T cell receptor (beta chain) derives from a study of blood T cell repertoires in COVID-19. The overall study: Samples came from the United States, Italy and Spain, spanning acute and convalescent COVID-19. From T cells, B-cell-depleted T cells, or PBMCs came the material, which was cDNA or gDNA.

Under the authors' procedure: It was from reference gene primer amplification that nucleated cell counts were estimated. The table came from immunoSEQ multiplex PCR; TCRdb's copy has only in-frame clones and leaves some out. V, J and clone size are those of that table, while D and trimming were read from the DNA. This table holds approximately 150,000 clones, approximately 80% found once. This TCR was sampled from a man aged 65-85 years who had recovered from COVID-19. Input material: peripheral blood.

The CDR3 region has the DNA TGTGCCAGAAACCCATTCGACAGGGGCAACTACGAGCAGTACTTC. Encoded protein: CARNPFDRGNYEQYF. This chain connects TRBV3-1 (or the pseudogene TRBV3-2) to TRBJ2-7; 8 bases agree with TRBD1. This CDR3 comprises 15 residues. Per the germline V gene, CDR1 is LGHDT and CDR2 is YNNKEL (reference sequence). Trimming cost V 9 bases and J 3 bases; bases outside gene matches: 13.